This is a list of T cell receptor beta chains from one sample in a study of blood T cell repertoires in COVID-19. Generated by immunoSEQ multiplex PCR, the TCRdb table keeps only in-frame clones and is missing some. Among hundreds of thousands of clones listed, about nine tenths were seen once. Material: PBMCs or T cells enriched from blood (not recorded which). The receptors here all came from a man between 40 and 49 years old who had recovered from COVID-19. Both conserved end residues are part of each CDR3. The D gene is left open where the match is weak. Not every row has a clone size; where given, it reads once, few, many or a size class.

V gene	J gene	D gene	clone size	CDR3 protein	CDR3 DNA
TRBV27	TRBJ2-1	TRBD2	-	CASARVGGEVPSSYNEQFF	TGTGCCAGTGCGCGAGTCGGGGGGGAGGTCCCAAGCTCCTACAATGAGCAGTTCTTC
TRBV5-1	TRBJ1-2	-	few	CASSRGQSFYGYTF	TGCGCCAGCAGCCGGGGACAATCTTTCTATGGCTACACCTTC
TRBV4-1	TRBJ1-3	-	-	CASSRRRDSGNTIYF	TGCGCCAGCAGCCGCCGCCGGGACTCTGGAAACACCATATATTTT
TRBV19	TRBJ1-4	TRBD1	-	CASSGQGSEKLFF	TGTGCCAGTAGTGGACAGGGGAGCGAAAAACTGTTTTTT
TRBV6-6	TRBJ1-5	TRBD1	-	CASSLPGQGRESNQPQHF	TGTGCCAGCAGTCTGCCGGGACAGGGAAGGGAGAGCAATCAGCCCCAGCATTTT
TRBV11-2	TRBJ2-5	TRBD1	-	CASSLSGGGKTQYF	TGTGCCAGCAGCTTGTCAGGGGGCGGGAAGACCCAGTACTTC
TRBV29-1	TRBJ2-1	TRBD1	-	CSVERGQGADNEQFF	TGCAGCGTTGAGAGGGGACAGGGGGCGGACAATGAGCAGTTCTTC
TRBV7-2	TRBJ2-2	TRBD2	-	CASSLLAGVTGELFF	TGTGCCAGCAGCCTACTAGCGGGAGTTACCGGGGAGCTGTTTTTT
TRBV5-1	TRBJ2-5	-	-	CASTGELQETQYF	TGCGCCAGCACAGGGGAGCTCCAAGAGACCCAGTACTTC
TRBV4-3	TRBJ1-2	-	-	CASSQATLQGGGGYTF	TGCGCCAGCAGCCAAGCCACTTTACAGGGTGGAGGTGGCTACACCTTC
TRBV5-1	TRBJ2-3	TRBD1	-	CASSLDGWATGPDTQYF	TGCGCCAGCAGCTTGGACGGGTGGGCGACAGGGCCAGATACGCAGTATTTT
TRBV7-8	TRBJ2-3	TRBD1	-	CASSSRSRDSSTDTQYF	TGTGCCAGCAGCTCGAGGTCTCGGGACAGTAGCACAGATACGCAGTATTTT
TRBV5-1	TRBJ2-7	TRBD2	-	CASSRTSGRMYEQYF	TGCGCCAGCAGTCGGACTAGCGGGAGAATGTACGAGCAGTACTTC
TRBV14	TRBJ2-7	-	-	CASSLTYEQYF	TGTGCCAGCAGCCTTACATACGAGCAGTACTTC
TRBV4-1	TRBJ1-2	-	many	CASSRMGLRGYTF	TGCGCCAGCAGCCGTATGGGGCTGAGAGGCTACACCTTC
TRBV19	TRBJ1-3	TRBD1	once	CASSRSTGGFGNTIYF	TGTGCCAGTAGCCGATCCACAGGGGGCTTTGGAAACACCATATATTTT
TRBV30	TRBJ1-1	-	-	CAWSGQVMNTEAFF	TGTGCCTGGAGTGGACAGGTGATGAACACTGAAGCTTTCTTT
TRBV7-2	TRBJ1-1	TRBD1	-	CASSLGGNRGNTEAFF	TGTGCCAGCAGCTTAGGGGGGAACAGGGGAAACACTGAAGCTTTCTTT
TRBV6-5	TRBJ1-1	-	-	CASRPIDSNTEAFF	TGTGCCAGCCGCCCCATTGACAGCAACACTGAAGCTTTCTTT
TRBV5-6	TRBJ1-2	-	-	CASSLRVAGGGYTF	TGTGCCAGCAGCTTACGAGTCGCGGGGGGTGGCTACACCTTC
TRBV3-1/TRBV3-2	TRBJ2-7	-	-	CASSQDRDHEQYF	TGTGCCAGCAGCCAAGATCGGGATCACGAGCAGTACTTC
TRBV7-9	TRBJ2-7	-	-	CASDGGTGLYEQYF	TGTGCCAGCGACGGGGGGACAGGCCTATACGAGCAGTACTTC
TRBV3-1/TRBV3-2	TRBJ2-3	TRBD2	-	CAAGGAADTQYF	TGTGCAGCCGGGGGGGCCGCAGATACGCAGTATTTT
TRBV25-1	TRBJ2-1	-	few	CASSGAGTLYNEQFF	TGTGCCAGCAGTGGGGCGGGGACTCTTTACAATGAGCAGTTCTTC
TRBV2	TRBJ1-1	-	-	CASSDSENTEAFF	TGTGCCAGCAGTGATAGTGAGAACACTGAAGCTTTCTTT
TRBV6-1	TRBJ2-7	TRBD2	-	CASSERERDEQYF	TGTGCCAGCAGTGAGCGGGAGCGGGACGAGCAGTACTTC
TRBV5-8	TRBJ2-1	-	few	CASNPRRGVEGSYNEQFF	TGTGCCAGCAACCCCAGGCGCGGGGTCGAGGGCTCCTACAATGAGCAGTTCTTC